The 29 T cell receptor beta chains in this list originate from one sample, sequenced in a study of CD8 T cells in ankylosing spondylitis. TCRdb ran MiXCR on the 5' RACE reads and lists one entry per CDR3 protein. The table shows 150,000 to 200,000 distinct CDR3 sequences, with 9.5% to 13% occurring only once. The sequenced sample was blood, either unsorted or a sorted T cell fraction (not recorded which). All receptors derive from a male donor with ankylosing spondylitis or in good health (not recorded which).

This clonotype was picked up many times. The rearrangement joins TRBV29-1 to TRBJ1-1; 9 bases are shared with TRBD1. This CDR3 is built from 13 residues. The germline gives CDR1 SQVTM, CDR2 ANQGSEA. J lost 6 bases, V lost 6 bases, and 8 bases had no gene match. CDR3 bases: TGCAGCGTCCTCTACAGGGGGCGTGCTGAAGCTTTCTTT. Residues: CSVLYRGRAEAFF.

A remark on this clonotype: Being one base from a much bigger clone, this may be a read error. CDR3 bases: TGTGCCAGCAGCCAAGTAGCGACCCATGCCTACAATGAGCAGTTCTTC. This codes for CASSQVATHAYNEQFF. The chain has TRBV3-1 and TRBJ2-1, with D maybe TRBD2 (5 bases). CDR1 is LGHDT and CDR2 is YNNKEL in the germline V gene (reference sequence). V lost 1 base to trimming and J lost 2 bases, with 12 bases between them. The CDR3 sequence is 16 residues long.

The chain joins TRBV2 to TRBJ2-1; D possibly corresponds to TRBD2 (5 bases). Trimming stripped 1 base from V and 0 bases from J, with 13 bases between. CDR3 length equals 17 residues. Germline values: CDR1 SNHLY, CDR2 FYNNEI. Written as DNA, the CDR3 is TGTGCCAGCAGTGAAGAGTCTAGCCCCCGCTCCTACAATGAGCAGTTCTTC. Protein product: CASSEESSPRSYNEQFF.

This clonotype was seen ten or more times. The chain couples TRBV12-3 or TRBV12-4 to TRBJ1-2, with a tentative D call TRBD1 (6 bases). Trimming removed 3 bases from V and 2 bases from J, with 31 bases in between. The CDR3 is made up of 21 amino acids. The CDR3 DNA sequence: TGTGCCAGCAGTTTTTACGAGACCGGGGGCAGGGAGAAGGGTTACAACTATGGCTACACCTTC. Protein product: CASSFYETGGREKGYNYGYTF.

The chain couples TRBV6-2 or TRBV6-3 to TRBJ2-2; unclear D gene. V lost 3 bases and J lost 7, with 12 bases in between. Germline V gene data show CDR1 as MNHEY and CDR2 as SVGEGT. The CDR3 runs 14 residues. The CDR3 nucleotides are TGTGCCAGCAGTTATGAGACGAATAACGGGGAGCTGTTTTTT. Its translation is CASSYETNNGELFF.

The genes are TRBV20-1 and TRBJ1-5; 7 nucleotides agree with TRBD1. This CDR3 is built from 13 residues. The ends lost 5 bases at V and 4 bases at J; junction bases unmatched: 5. Germline assignment: CDR1 DFQATT and CDR2 SNEGSKA (reference sequence). CDR3 DNA sequence: TGCAGTGCTGTTGACAGGGTTAATCAGCCCCAGCATTTT. This codes for CSAVDRVNQPQHF.

The chain's CDR3 is CSARAPPSKDTDTQYF. In DNA form, the CDR3 reads TGCAGTGCTAGAGCTCCCCCTAGTAAGGACACAGATACGCAGTATTTT. The V call is TRBV20-1, the J call TRBJ2-3; D is uncertain. Germline V gene lookup returns CDR1 DFQATT and CDR2 SNEGSKA (reference sequence). V was clipped by 1 base and J by 2 bases, with 16 bases between them. The CDR3 runs 16 residues.

This clonotype was detected ten times or more. The chain uses TRBV6-1 and TRBJ2-2; 8 positions match TRBD2. The CDR3 consists of 14 residues. Germline lookup yields CDR1 MNHNS and CDR2 SASEGT. The junction had 4 bases not matched to a gene; V was cut back by 7 bases and J by 3 bases. Here the CDR3 reads CASTTSGYTGELFF. Written as DNA, the CDR3 is TGTGCCAGCACTACTAGCGGCTACACCGGGGAGCTGTTTTTT.

In this sample, this clonotype turned up many times. The gene calls are TRBV13 and TRBJ2-2; the match to TRBD2 covers 13 bases. Looked up from germline, CDR1 is PRHDT and CDR2 is FYEKMQ (reference sequence). Trimming took 5 bases from V and 6 from J; bases not matched to a gene: 3. CDR3 length equals 15 residues. The CDR3 reads CASSQTSGRSGELFF. The DNA for the CDR3 is TGTGCCAGCAGCCAGACTAGCGGGAGGTCCGGGGAGCTGTTTTTT.

The chain joins TRBV7-9 to TRBJ2-2, with D unresolved. Trimming cost V 3 bases and J 3 bases, with 8 bases left between them. Germline CDR1 reads SEHNR; CDR2 reads FQNEAQ (reference sequence). This CDR3 spans 14 amino acids. The CDR3 DNA sequence: TGTGCCAGCAGCTTTAGGGTGGACACCGGGGAGCTGTTTTTT. Its protein product is CASSFRVDTGELFF.

This clonotype was recorded many times. This chain joins TRBV9 and TRBJ2-3; D not certain. The CDR3 consists of 13 residues. In germline, CDR1 is SGDLS, CDR2 YYNGEE. Trimming left V 0 bases short and J 6 bases short, with 8 bases between. This CDR3 reads CASSVDEVDTQYF. The CDR3 DNA reads TGTGCCAGCAGCGTAGATGAGGTTGATACGCAGTATTTT.

This clonotype was recorded at least ten times. V usage is TRBV6-2 or TRBV6-3 and J usage is TRBJ2-7, with TRBD2 identical over 11 bases. The CDR3 is 17 residues long. Germline V lookup: CDR1 MNHEY, CDR2 SVGEGT. After removal of 2 bases from V and 3 bases from J, the junction contained 9 bases not matched to a gene. CDR3 loop: CASSYASALAGGYEQYF. DNA for the CDR3: TGTGCCAGCAGTTACGCGTCCGCGCTAGCGGGGGGCTACGAGCAGTACTTC.

The table lists this clonotype with a few counts. The chain is built from TRBV10-3 and TRBJ2-1, with a weak D call TRBD2 (6 bases). From germline, CDR1 is ENHRY and CDR2 SYGVKD. V was shortened by 7 bases and J by 4 bases, with 20 bases between the two germline ends. CDR3 length equals 16 residues. The CDR3 here is CAIMGSRAGGYNEQFF. CDR3 bases: TGTGCCATCATGGGATCGAGAGCGGGTGGTTACAATGAGCAGTTCTTC.

The sample holds many counts of this clonotype. The rearrangement joins TRBV5-1 to TRBJ2-1; 11 nucleotides line up with TRBD2. The CDR3 length is 15 residues. The V segment lost 4 bases and the J segment 10 bases; nucleotides outside the gene matches: 10. CDR1 is SGHRS and CDR2 is YFSETQ in the germline V gene. CDR3 coding DNA: TGCGCCAGCAGCCTTAGCGGGAGGGGGTATGAGGAGCAGTTCTTC. Protein product: CASSLSGRGYEEQFF.

This clonotype showed up many times. This chain links TRBV4-1 with TRBJ2-7; a possible D gene is TRBD1 (6 bases). The CDR3 has 16 amino acids. Germline values: CDR1 MGHRA, CDR2 YSYEKL. V lost 0 bases and J 3 bases, leaving 15 bases between the germline ends. CDR3 protein: CASSQDGAGAVYEQYF. Here the CDR3 DNA reads TGCGCCAGCAGCCAAGATGGGGCAGGGGCTGTCTACGAGCAGTACTTC.

The V and J genes are TRBV28 and TRBJ2-1, with 8 bases that match TRBD1. The CDR3 totals 15 residues. CDR1 and CDR2 (germline): MDHEN, SYDVKM. The V and J ends lost 7 bases and 2 bases, in that order; junction bases with no gene match: 7. This CDR3 reads CASKAGGVTYNEQFF. The CDR3 DNA reads as TGTGCCAGCAAGGCAGGGGGCGTCACCTACAATGAGCAGTTCTTC.

This clonotype was seen ten or more times. This sequence joins TRBV29-1 and TRBJ1-2; D is perhaps TRBD1 (5 bases). The CDR3 totals 13 residues. Germline loops: CDR1 SQVTM, CDR2 ANQGSEA. The V end lost 4 bases, the J end lost 1 base, and 10 bases lay between the germline ends. In DNA form, the CDR3 reads TGCAGCGTTGGGTGGGGGGTTAACTATGGCTACACCTTC. Translating it yields CSVGWGVNYGYTF. The full variable domain, rest sourced from reference TRBV29-1 and TRBJ1-2, is SAVISQKPSRDICQRGTSLTIQCQVDSQVTMMFWYRQQPGQSLTLIATANQGSEATYESGFVIDKFPISRPNLTFSTLTVSNMSPEDSSIYLCSVGWGVNYGYTFGSGTRLTVV.

This clonotype turned up a few times. The chain employs TRBV10-2 and TRBJ2-5; TRBD2 matches at 7 bases. Trimming took 0 bases from V and 4 from J; bases not matched to a gene: 2. The CDR3 runs 14 residues. Germline V gene data show CDR1 as WSHSY and CDR2 as SAAADI. This chain's CDR3 is CASSESTGGETQYF. DNA of the CDR3: TGCGCCAGCAGTGAGTCGACGGGGGGAGAGACCCAGTACTTC.

This clonotype was found many times. The chain has TRBV7-2 and TRBJ2-7, with a tentative D call TRBD1 (6 bases). The germline CDR1 and CDR2 sequences are SGHTA and FQGNSA. The CDR3 has 16 amino acids. V shed 4 bases and J shed 6 bases, with 22 bases lying between them. CDR3 protein: CASSWADRTSGFEQYF. CDR3 DNA: TGTGCCAGCAGCTGGGCGGACAGAACATCTGGATTCGAGCAGTACTTC.

This clonotype has at least ten counts. The rearrangement links TRBV29-1 to TRBJ2-1; D unclear. Germline lookup yields CDR1 SQVTM and CDR2 ANQGSEA. The CDR3 covers 10 residues. CDR3 protein: CSLWDNEQFF. CDR3 DNA: TGCTCGCTCTGGGACAATGAGCAGTTCTTC.

The sample holds many counts of this clonotype. This rearrangement joins TRBV11-2 to TRBJ2-7; 8 nucleotides line up with TRBD2. Trimming removed 5 bases from V and 3 bases from J; junction bases left unmatched: 12. The CDR3 sequence is 16 residues long. Germline CDR1 and CDR2: SGHAT and FQNNGV. CDR3 nucleotide sequence: TGTGCCAGCAGCCGCGGAACTAGCGGATCATTCTACGAGCAGTACTTC. Translating gives CASSRGTSGSFYEQYF.

This clonotype was detected many times. This chain joins TRBV5-1 and TRBJ2-2, with TRBD1 identical over 8 bases. CDR3 length equals 14 residues. Per germline, CDR1 SGHRS and CDR2 YFSETQ. V shed 5 bases, J shed 3 bases, and the junction held 3 bases outside the gene matches. This CDR3 is CASRQTGDTGELFF. Written as DNA, the CDR3 is TGCGCCAGCAGACAGACAGGGGACACCGGGGAGCTGTTTTTT.

This clonotype was observed a handful of times. The V and J genes are TRBV4-3 and TRBJ2-7, with 7 bases lining up with TRBD1. Trimming cost V 0 bases and J 3 bases; bases outside gene matches: 5. CDR3 length equals 15 residues. Looked up from germline, CDR1 is LGHNA and CDR2 is YSLEER. CDR3 residues: CASSQDPGQIYEQYF. The DNA of the CDR3 is TGCGCCAGCAGCCAAGATCCGGGACAGATCTACGAGCAGTACTTC.

This clonotype appeared many times. The V gene is TRBV29-1, the J gene TRBJ2-3, with 10 bases identical to TRBD2. The CDR3 is made up of 14 amino acids. With 3 bases clipped from V and 5 bases from J, the junction kept 5 bases outside the gene matches. The germline V gene has CDR1 SQVTM and CDR2 ANQGSEA. The DNA for the CDR3 is TGCAGCGTTGATCCTAGCGGGAGTGGAGATACGCAGTATTTT. Its translation: CSVDPSGSGDTQYF.

About this clonotype: A much bigger clone sits one base away, suggesting this may be a read error. This chain links TRBV6-1 with TRBJ2-6; D unresolved. CDR3 length: 15 residues. CDR1 and CDR2 from the germline V gene are MNHNS and SASEGT. The CDR3 loop reads CSSRLGSSGANVLTF. The DNA for the CDR3 is TGTTCCAGCAGATTGGGCAGCTCTGGGGCCAACGTCCTGACTTTC.

Details on this clonotype: At one of its ends the junction is not consistent with the germline gene, which may arise from a read error. The rearrangement joins TRBV12-3 or TRBV12-4 to TRBJ2-4, with TRBD2 matching 13 bases. The CDR3 is 19 amino acids. The CDR3 DNA is TGTACCAGCAGTTTACGGACTAGCGGGGGCCAGGTAGCCAAAAACATTCAGTACTTC. Translating it yields CTSSLRTSGGQVAKNIQYF.

Remarks on this clonotype: A much bigger clone sits one base away, suggesting this may be a read error. The chain links TRBV5-1 to TRBJ2-3, with 7 bases aligning to TRBD2. The CDR3 is made up of 16 amino acids. CDR1 and CDR2 from the germline V gene are SGHRS and YFSETQ. The CDR3 nucleotides are TGCGCCACCAGCTTGGAAGTTAGCGGGTTGGGAGATACGCAGTATTTT. Translated: CATSLEVSGLGDTQYF.

This clonotype was picked up many times. The chain joins TRBV4-2 to TRBJ2-5; D is unresolved. Trimming left V 0 bases short and J 4 bases short, with 3 bases between. The CDR3 is 12 residues long. CDR1 LGHNA and CDR2 YNFKEQ come from the germline V gene. The CDR3 coding sequence is TGTGCCAGCAGCCAAGATCGAGAGACCCAGTACTTC. Amino acid sequence: CASSQDRETQYF.

This clonotype appeared many times. This rearrangement joins TRBV29-1 to TRBJ2-2; no definite D call. The CDR3 length is 13 residues. Trimming left V 3 bases short and J 7 bases short, with 12 bases between. In germline, CDR1 is SQVTM, CDR2 ANQGSEA. In DNA, the CDR3 is TGCAGCGTTGATGTAGAAGTGGACGGGGAGCTGTTTTTT. Residues: CSVDVEVDGELFF.